This TCR beta chain came from a study of cytomegalovirus exposure and HLA in healthy donors (dated by TCRdb to about 2017). Regarding the study in general: In an earlier analysis of around 540 of the donors, about 270 Gb of sequence data and 90 million to 120 million unique TCR beta sequences from about 180 million T cells were reported. A later genetic analysis took genome-wide SNP genotypes for about 60% of the roughly 670 donors and used that subset as a discovery cohort. HLA typing covered class I and class II loci at four-digit resolution. To study patterns of TCR occurrence, a later analysis re-analyzed previously published TCR beta repertoires from around 700 donors and added high-resolution HLA genotyping. The study used immunosequencing to profile the T cell repertoires of some 600 subjects and linked those repertoires to cytomegalovirus serostatus. Every discovery cohort repertoire had been produced on one sequencing platform. To predict cytomegalovirus infection status, the study combined high-throughput TCR immunosequencing, statistical association of individual TCRs with disease status, and machine learning. Rather than using new phenotypic data, the later analysis identified candidate immune exposures from TCR beta sequences and from how often those sequences occurred across donors. The genetic ancestry cluster associated with self-reported Caucasian donors included 81% of the roughly 400 genotyped donors. Alongside the repertoire data, information on donor age, sex, ethnicity and CMV serostatus was compiled. An early release that covered 640 HLA-typed donors contained approximately 300 gigabases of sequencing data and roughly 84 million unique TCR sequences. Besides the first cohort of approximately 670 subjects, a separate validation cohort made up of over 95 different subjects was used. The study was designed to test whether signatures of past pathogen exposure could be identified by cataloging public T cell receptors. An earlier analysis of several hundred of the donors applied high-throughput TCR beta sequencing to assess whether each TCR beta V gene segment acted as functional or pseudogenic. The number of typed donors differed by locus: roughly 629-640 for A, B, C, DRB1 and DQB1; some 500 for DQA1; about 600 for DPA1; and around 490 for DPB1. Five DR-DQ haplotypes were treated as single units for association and clustering because of strong linkage in the cohort. Among several hundred genotyped donors of the cohort, an average of about 220,000 unique TCR beta nucleotide sequences was sequenced per donor, of which approximately 18% were non-productive. Results the study describes overall, beyond this receptor: In a later analysis, 16,951 TCR beta sequences were associated with specific HLA alleles at a false discovery rate of 0.05. A later analysis reported that several top co-occurrence clusters appeared linked to parvovirus B19, influenza, CMV and Epstein-Barr virus. A later analysis found that TCR association rates varied across HLA loci, with DRB1 alleles showing the most associated TCRs and HLA-C alleles the fewest. In this cohort, only TCR beta chains were sequenced, and detectable features were limited by the absence of alpha or paired-chain data. The 87-base-pair reads could not distinguish some IMGT-functional V segments, including TRBV6-2 and TRBV6-3, so those segments were excluded. Because counts were too low, more than 15 rarely observed V segments, including chromosome 9 orphons, were excluded from the earlier analysis of 587 of the donors. Three of the identified cytomegalovirus-associated TCR beta chains were confirmed in vitro to be specific for cytomegalovirus antigens. Because some donors lacked HLA typing at each locus, the association tests relied only on the typed subset. According to the authors, the approach could potentially be generalized to other disease states and immunological phenotypes. When HLA alleles, especially DR and DQ, strongly co-occurred, attributing TCR associations to individual alleles was difficult. According to a later analysis, most CMV-associated TCR beta chains appeared to be HLA-restricted, and the HLA associations seemed to be driven largely by CMV exposure. The study gave a list of about 170 TCR beta chains associated with cytomegalovirus. A cluster of highly shared sequence variants was judged likely to be a technical artifact of the sequencing pipeline. While some public TCRs were present in many individuals, most TCR sequences turned up only very rarely across donors. A later analysis found that HLA-associated TCR beta chains were more clonally expanded and had lower generation probabilities than equally common non-associated chains. Immune exposure information for the cohort was limited to CMV serostatus. In a later genetic analysis, a missense DCLRE1C variant was associated with V-gene and J-gene trimming of TCR beta chains, and the association was replicated in an independent cohort. A later genetic analysis reported fewer N-insertions in productive TCRs among donors in an Asian-associated ancestry cluster than the roughly 620-donor mean. The classifier was reported to diagnose cytomegalovirus status with high specificity and sensitivity in both the original and validation cohorts. An earlier analysis of approximately 540 of the donors showed that most TCR beta V segments appeared in productive rearrangements either about 87% or about 30% of the time, which broadly matched IMGT annotations. A further reported finding was that TCR beta sequences accurately predicted the HLA-A and HLA-B alleles for most subjects in the first cohort. Roughly uniform sequencing depth across donors was assumed in presence/absence analyses, although this assumption may not hold. Correlated functional status among segregating V segments might reflect linkage disequilibrium, but an unknown experimental factor could not be ruled out.

Cut back by 3 bases and 7 bases, the V and J ends lie 21 bases apart. The CDR3, cysteine through phenylalanine, is 16 amino acids long. The kept DNA is CDR3 alone, 48 bases in frame from the first base. From the germline V gene, CDR1 is MRHNA and CDR2 is SNTAGT. In total, 500 to 700 healthy bone marrow donors made up the cohort. Cohort members were all nominally healthy when sampled, although unrecorded immune exposures were likely present. The donor tested CMV seronegative and was one of the 352 seronegative cohort members. A peripheral blood sample was provided by each donor, and peripheral blood mononuclear cells were used for TCR beta sequencing. The Qiagen DNeasy Blood Extraction Kit was used to extract genomic DNA from the blood cell samples. The method was the immunoSEQ multiplex PCR assay. For the multiplex PCR, a mixture combining 60 forward primers for TCR Vbeta segments and 13 reverse primers for TCR Jbeta segments was used. The CDR3 region of rearranged TCR beta genes was amplified from genomic DNA by a multiplex PCR assay. The amplified TCR beta libraries were sequenced on the Illumina HiSeq System as 87-base-pair reads. The original pipeline was this. Across the 670 or so repertoires, a later analysis counted 80 million or so unique TCR beta chains, approximately 12 million of which were shared by at least two donors. Raw reads were error-corrected and collapsed into unique sequences by a nearest-neighbor algorithm in which closely related sequences were merged to remove PCR and sequencing errors. CDR3 sequences were aligned to IMGT reference sequences to assign V, D and J gene segments. Each retained sequence needed at least a six-nucleotide match to both a V gene segment and a J gene segment. Rearrangements were classified as productive when the CDR3 lacked stop codons and remained in frame with V and J, and all other rearrangements were classified as non-productive. CDR3 was defined by IMGT convention, running from the second conserved V-encoded cysteine to the conserved J-encoded phenylalanine. In an earlier analysis of some 550 of the donors, sequences lacking an unambiguous match to a single V gene segment were excluded. In an earlier analysis of more than 500 of the donors, a V segment was called functional when productive rearrangements were above 56.7%, and segregating when the standard deviation between donors exceeded 5%. A statistical classification framework was built to diagnose cytomegalovirus status from the catalog of TCR beta chain sequences. V and J gene assignment, in a later analysis, came from comparing TCR nucleotide sequences with IMGT/GENE-DB human TR gene sequences. The TCRdist pipeline was used in a later analysis to assign CDR3 sequences and most-parsimonious VDJ recombination scenarios. A later analysis defined each TCR beta chain by its CDR3 amino acid sequence plus V-gene family, and excluded reads lacking a unique V-gene family. To address suspected cross-contamination and a sequencing artifact, a later analysis removed under 600 highly shared, low-generation-probability nucleotide sequences. A later analysis calculated a clonal expansion index for each public chain from normalized within-repertoire ranks of inferred template counts. In a later analysis, generation probabilities were computed using a VDJ recombination model fitted to out-of-frame rearrangements, and the results were checked against IGoR. In a later analysis, hypergeometric tests were used to score TCR-TCR, TCR-HLA and TCR-CMV co-occurrence, with a repertoire-size bias correction applied to TCR pairs. To estimate false discovery rates, a later analysis permuted the HLA or CMV assignments 20 times. In a later analysis, co-occurring TCRs were grouped using DBSCAN, and TCRdist sequence similarity was added for clustering within HLA-allele-positive subsets. For co-occurrence clustering, repertoires with fewer than 30,000 or more than 120,000 public chains were excluded, along with roughly five repertoires with anomalous nucleotide sharing. Drawn from immuneACCESS, this table holds only the in-frame rearrangements with V and J called that TCRdb kept. Clones are partly lost; checked studies trace under half to an unresolved V gene and leave the rest unexplained. From that table come the V and J calls and clone size; the DNA was used to work out D and trimming. For this sample there are approximately 150,000 clones; approximately 70% appear just once. Under 2% of the sample goes to the ten largest clones.

For this clone: No antigen is known for it. No base quality values were provided; no much bigger clone lies one nucleotide off.

The source material was PBMCs. This receptor was taken from a young woman in good health and CMV-seronegative. Recombination linked TRBV6-4 to TRBJ1-2, with TRBD1 perhaps the D gene, on 6 matching bases. At the DNA level, the sequence is TGTGCCAGCAGTGAAGGGGGGGCGGGAATATACACTGGCTACACCTTC. Translated, it reads CASSEGGAGIYTGYTF.